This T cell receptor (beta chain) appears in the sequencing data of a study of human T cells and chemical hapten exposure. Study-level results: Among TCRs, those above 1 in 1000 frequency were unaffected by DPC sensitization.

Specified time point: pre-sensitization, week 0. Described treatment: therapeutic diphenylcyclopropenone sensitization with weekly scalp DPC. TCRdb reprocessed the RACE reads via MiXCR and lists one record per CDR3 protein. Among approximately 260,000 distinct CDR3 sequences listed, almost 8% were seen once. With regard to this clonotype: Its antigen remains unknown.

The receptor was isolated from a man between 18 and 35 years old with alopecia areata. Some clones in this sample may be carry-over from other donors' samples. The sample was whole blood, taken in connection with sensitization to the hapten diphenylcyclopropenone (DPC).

The CDR3 DNA reads TGTGCCAGCAGTGCCGCGACAGGGAAGGAAGAGTTCTTC. Its protein is CASSAATGKEEFF. This sequence joins TRBV6-2 or TRBV6-3 and TRBJ2-1; 7 bases are a match to TRBD1. After removal of 5 bases from V and 14 bases from J, the junction contained 12 bases not matched to a gene. Germline V CDR1 and CDR2: MNHEY, SVGEGT. The CDR3 contains 13 residues.